The T cell receptor beta chain described here comes from a study of neoadjuvant anti-PD-1 for oral cavity cancer. Patients were newly diagnosed with stage II-IVA oral cavity squamous cell carcinoma without prior systemic or radiation treatment. Data came from immunoSEQ multiplex PCR; TCRdb stores just in-frame clones and leaves some out. The sample holds about 7,200 clones, about 78% seen once. This clone showed up just a few times. Antigen specificity is unknown. Study-wide results and limits: Treg/Th17 ratio rose with pretreatment blood and fell with post-treatment tumor TCRbeta clonality. After neoadjuvant nivolumab, PBMC T cell clonality was significantly higher in non-responders than responders. Each response group had just a few patients in TCR analyses.

The origin of this receptor is a person aged 40-85 years with oral cavity squamous cell carcinoma. Sequenced here: PBMCs, sampled before nivolumab (anti-PD-1) treatment.

The CDR3 region has the DNA TGTGCCAGCAGCGTAGAGGGGGGTCTGGCCGACGAGCAGTACTTC. Translating gives CASSVEGGLADEQYF. This chain connects TRBV9 to TRBJ2-7, with D perhaps matching TRBD1 or TRBD2 (6 bases each). V lost 0 bases, J lost 5 bases, and 15 bases lay in between. The germline gives CDR1 SGDLS, CDR2 YYNGEE. The CDR3 sequence is 15 residues long. Looking up the rest from reference TRBV9 and TRBJ2-7 gives the full variable domain: DSGVTQTPKHLITATGQRVTLRCSPRSGDLSVYWYQQSLDQGLQFLIQYYNGEERAKGNILERFSAQQFPDLHSELNLSSLELGDSALYFCASSVEGGLADEQYFGPGTRLTVT.